This record covers a single T cell receptor beta chain. Its antigen is currently unknown. This sample is drawn from a study of blood T cells in healthy people across ages. The CDR3 spans 12 residues. Germline CDR1 reads DFQATT; CDR2 reads SNEGSKA (reference sequence). Findings of the study overall: Greater diversity and more naive CD4+ cells were seen in long-lived donors than in aged donors.

The authors ran a second PCR of 7 to 11 cycles using a sample-barcoded 5' primer and a J-beta primer mix. With 12 random nucleotides, a template-switch adaptor tagged each individual cDNA molecule. TCRdb re-derived calls from the 5' RACE reads in MiXCR, one entry per CDR3 protein. The sample includes about 640,000 distinct CDR3 sequences, roughly 58% of them seen just once. The specimen sequenced was blood. The sequence came from a man aged 60 to 75 in good health. This sequence joins TRBV20-1 and TRBJ2-5, with TRBD1 as a possible D gene (6 bases). CDR3 amino acids: CRLLAGEETQYF. Written as DNA, the CDR3 is TGCAGACTTCTAGCAGGGGAAGAGACCCAGTACTTC.